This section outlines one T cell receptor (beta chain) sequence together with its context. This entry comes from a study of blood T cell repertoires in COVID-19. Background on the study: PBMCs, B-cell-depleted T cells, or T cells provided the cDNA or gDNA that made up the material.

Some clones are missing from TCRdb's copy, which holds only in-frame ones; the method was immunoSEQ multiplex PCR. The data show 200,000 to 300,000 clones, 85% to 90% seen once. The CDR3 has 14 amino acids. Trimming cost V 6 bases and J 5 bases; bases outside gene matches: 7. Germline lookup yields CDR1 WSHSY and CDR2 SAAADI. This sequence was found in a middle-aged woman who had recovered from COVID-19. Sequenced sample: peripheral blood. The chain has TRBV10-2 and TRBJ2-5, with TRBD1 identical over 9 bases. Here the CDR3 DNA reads TGCGCCAGCAGGAATACAGGGGGCAGCGAGACCCAGTACTTC. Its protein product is CASRNTGGSETQYF.